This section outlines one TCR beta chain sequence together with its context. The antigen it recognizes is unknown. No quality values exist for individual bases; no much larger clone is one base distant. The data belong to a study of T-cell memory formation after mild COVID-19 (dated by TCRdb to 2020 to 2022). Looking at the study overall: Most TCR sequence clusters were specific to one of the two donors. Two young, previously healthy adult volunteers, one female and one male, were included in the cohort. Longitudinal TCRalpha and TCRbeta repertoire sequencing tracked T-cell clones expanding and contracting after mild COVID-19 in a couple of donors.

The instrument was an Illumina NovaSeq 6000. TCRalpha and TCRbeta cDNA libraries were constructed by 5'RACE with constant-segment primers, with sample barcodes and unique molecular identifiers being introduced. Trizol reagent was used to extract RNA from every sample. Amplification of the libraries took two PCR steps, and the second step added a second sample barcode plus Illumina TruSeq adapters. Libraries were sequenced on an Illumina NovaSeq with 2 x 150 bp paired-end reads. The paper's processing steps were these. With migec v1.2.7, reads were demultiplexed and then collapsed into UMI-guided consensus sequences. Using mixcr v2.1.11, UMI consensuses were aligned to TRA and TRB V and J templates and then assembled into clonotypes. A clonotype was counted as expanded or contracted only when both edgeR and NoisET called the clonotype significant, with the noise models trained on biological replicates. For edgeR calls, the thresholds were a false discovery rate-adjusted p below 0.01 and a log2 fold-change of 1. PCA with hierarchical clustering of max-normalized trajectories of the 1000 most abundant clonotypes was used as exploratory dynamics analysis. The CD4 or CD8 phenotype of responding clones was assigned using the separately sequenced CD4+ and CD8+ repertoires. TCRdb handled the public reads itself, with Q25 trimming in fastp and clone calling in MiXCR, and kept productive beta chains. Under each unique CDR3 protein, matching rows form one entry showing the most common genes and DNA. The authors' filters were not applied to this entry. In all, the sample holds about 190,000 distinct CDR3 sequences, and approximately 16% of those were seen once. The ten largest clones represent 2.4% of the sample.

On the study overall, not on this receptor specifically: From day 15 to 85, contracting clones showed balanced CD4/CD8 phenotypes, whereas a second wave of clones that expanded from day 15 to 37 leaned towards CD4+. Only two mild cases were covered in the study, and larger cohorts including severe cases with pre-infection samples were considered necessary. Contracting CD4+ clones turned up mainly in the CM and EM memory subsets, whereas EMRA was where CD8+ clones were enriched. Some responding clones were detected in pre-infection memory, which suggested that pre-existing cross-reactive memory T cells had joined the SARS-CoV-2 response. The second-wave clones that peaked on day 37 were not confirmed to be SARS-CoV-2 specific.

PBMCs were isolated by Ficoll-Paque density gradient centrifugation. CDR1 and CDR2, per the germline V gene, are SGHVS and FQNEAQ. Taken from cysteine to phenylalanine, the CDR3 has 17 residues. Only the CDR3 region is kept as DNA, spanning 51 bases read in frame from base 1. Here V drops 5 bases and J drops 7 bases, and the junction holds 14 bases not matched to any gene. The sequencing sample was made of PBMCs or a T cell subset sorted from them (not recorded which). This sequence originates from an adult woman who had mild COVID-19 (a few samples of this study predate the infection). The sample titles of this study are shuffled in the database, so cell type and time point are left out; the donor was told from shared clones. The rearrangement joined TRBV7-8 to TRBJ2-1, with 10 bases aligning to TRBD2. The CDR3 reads CASSEIGAGGVRNEQFF. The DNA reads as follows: TGTGCCAGCAGCGAAATAGGAGCGGGAGGGGTGCGGAATGAGCAGTTCTTC.